The clone carrying this T cell receptor beta chain was counted between two and nine times. This entry belongs to a study of T cell repertoires in cytomegalovirus infection. The CDR3 length is 14 residues. CDR1 and CDR2 (germline): LGHNA, YSLEER. V lost 3 bases, J lost 4 bases, and 10 bases lay in between. TCRdb re-analysed the reads in MiXCR, keeping a single row per CDR3 protein. The table records roughly 150,000 distinct CDR3 sequences, 17% of them present only once. The sequenced material came from CD8+ T cells from PBMCs. This clonotype was obtained from a human donor in good health (CMV status not recorded). Some clones in this sample may be carry-over from other donors' samples. The genes are TRBV4-3 and TRBJ2-1, with unresolved D. For the CDR3, the DNA is TGCGCCAGCAGCCACAGCTCTACTTACAATGAGCAGTTCTTC. This gives the protein CASSHSSTYNEQFF.